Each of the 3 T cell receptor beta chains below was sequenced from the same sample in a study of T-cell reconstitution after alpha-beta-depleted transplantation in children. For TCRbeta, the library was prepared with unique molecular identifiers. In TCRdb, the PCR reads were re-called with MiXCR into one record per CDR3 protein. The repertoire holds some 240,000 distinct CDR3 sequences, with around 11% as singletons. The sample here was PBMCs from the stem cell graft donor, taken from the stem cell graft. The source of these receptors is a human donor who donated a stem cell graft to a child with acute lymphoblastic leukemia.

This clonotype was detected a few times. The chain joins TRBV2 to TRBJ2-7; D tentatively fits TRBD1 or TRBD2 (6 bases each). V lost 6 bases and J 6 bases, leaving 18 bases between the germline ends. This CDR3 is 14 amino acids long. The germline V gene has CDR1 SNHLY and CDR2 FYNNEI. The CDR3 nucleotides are TGTGCCAGCAGCAAAGGGGGGAGTGGGCTCGAGCAGTACTTC. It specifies CASSKGGSGLEQYF.

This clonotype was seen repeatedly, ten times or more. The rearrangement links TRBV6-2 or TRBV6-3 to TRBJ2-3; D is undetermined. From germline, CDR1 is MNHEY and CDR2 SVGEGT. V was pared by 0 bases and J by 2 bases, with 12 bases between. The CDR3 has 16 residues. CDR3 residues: CASSYSPRMITDTQYF. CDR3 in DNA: TGTGCCAGCAGTTACTCCCCCCGTATGATCACAGATACGCAGTATTTT.

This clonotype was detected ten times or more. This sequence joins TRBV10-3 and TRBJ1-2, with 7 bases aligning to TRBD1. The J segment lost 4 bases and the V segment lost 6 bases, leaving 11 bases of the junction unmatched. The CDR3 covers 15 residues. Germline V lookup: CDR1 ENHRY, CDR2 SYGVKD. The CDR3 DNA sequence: TGTGCCATCAGCCAGCCAGGGGGTACGATCTATGGCTACACCTTC. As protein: CAISQPGGTIYGYTF.